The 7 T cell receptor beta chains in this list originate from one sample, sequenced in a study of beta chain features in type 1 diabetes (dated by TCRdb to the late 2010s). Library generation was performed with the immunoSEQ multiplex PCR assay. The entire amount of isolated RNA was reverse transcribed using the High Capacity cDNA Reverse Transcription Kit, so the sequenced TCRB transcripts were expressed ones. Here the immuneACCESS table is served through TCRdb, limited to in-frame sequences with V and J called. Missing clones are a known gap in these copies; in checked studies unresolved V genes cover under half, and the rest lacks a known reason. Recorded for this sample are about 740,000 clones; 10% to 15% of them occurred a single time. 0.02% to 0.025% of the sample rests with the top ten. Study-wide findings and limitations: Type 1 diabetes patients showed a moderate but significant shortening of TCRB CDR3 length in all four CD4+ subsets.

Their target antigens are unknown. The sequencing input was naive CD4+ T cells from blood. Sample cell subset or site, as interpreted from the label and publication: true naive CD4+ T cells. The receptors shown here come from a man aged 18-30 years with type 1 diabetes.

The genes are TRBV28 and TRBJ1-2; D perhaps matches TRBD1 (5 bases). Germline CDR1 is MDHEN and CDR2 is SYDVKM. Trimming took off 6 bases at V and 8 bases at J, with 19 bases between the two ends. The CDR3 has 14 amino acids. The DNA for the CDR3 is TGTGCCAGCAGGTCTGGAGGAGCCTGGGGGGGCTACACCTTC. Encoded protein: CASRSGGAWGGYTF.

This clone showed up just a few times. In nucleotides, the CDR3 is TGTGCCAGCAGCTGGCCGGGACAGGGTACCTACGAGCAGTACTTC. The encoded protein is CASSWPGQGTYEQYF. The chain carries TRBV7-2 and TRBJ2-7, with 9 nucleotides matching TRBD1. The CDR3 has 15 amino acids. Germline CDR1 is SGHTA and CDR2 is FQGNSA. V shed 4 bases and J 2 bases; nucleotides not matched to a gene: 6.

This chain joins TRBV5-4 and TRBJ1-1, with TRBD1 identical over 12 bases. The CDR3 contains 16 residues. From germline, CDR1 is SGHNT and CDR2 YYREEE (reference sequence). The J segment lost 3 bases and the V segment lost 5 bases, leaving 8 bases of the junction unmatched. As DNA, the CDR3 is TGTGCCAGCAGTCCTTTGGGACAGGGGGCTGACACTGAAGCTTTCTTT. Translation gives CASSPLGQGADTEAFF.

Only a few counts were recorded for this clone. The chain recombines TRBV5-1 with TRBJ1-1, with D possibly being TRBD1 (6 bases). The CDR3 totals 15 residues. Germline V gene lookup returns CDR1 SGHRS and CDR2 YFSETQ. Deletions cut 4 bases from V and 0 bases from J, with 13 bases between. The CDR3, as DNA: TGCGCCAGCAGCGTTCCGACAGGCATGAACACTGAAGCTTTCTTT. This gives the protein CASSVPTGMNTEAFF.

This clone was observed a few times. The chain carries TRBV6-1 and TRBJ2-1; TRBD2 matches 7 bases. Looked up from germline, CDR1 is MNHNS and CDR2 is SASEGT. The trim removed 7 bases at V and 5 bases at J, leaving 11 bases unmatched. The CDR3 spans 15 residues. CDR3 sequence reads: CASTLPWGGNNEQFF. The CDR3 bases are TGTGCCAGCACGTTGCCGTGGGGGGGAAACAATGAGCAGTTCTTC.

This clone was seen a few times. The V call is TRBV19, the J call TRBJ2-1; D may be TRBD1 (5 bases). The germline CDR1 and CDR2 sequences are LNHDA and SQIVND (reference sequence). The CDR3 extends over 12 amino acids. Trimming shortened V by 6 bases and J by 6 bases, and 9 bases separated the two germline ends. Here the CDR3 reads CASSRQFNEQFF. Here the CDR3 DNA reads TGTGCCAGTAGCAGACAGTTCAATGAGCAGTTCTTC.

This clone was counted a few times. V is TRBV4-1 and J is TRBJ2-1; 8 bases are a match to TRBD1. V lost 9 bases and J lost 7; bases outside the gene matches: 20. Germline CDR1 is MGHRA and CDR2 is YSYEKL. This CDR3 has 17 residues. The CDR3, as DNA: TGCGCCAGTAGTTCCGGACAGGGTCCCAAAACAGGAAATGAGCAGTTCTTC. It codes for CASSSGQGPKTGNEQFF.